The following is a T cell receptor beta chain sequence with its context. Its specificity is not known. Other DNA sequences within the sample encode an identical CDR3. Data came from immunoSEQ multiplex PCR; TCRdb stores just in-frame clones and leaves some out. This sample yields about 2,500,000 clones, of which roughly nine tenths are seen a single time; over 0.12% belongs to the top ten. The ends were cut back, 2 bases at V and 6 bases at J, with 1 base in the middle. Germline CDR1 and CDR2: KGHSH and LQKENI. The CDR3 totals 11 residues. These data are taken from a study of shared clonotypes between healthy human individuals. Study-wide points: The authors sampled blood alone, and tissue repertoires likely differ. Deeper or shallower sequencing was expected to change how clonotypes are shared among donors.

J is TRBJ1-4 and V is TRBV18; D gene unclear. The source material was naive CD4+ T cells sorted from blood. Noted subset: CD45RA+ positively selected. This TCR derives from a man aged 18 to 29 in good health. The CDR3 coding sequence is TGTGCCAGCTCACCAGATGAAAAACTGTTTTTT. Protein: CASSPDEKLFF.